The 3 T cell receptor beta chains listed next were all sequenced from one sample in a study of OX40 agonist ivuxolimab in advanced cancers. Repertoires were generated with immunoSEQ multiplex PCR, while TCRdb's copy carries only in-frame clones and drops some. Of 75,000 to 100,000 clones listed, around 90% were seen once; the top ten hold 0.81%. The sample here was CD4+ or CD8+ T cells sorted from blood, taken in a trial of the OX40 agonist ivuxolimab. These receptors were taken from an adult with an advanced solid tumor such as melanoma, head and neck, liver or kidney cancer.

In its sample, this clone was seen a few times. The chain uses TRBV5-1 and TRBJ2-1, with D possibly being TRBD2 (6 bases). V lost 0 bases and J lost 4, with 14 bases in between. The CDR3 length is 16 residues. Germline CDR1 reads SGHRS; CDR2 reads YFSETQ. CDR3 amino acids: CASSLDGGVGYNEQFF. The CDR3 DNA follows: TGCGCCAGCAGCTTGGACGGGGGAGTGGGATACAATGAGCAGTTCTTC.

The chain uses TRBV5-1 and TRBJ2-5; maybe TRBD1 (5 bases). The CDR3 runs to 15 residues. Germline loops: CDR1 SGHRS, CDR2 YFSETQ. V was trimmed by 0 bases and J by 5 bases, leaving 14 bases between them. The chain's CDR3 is CASSLGKGMEETQYF. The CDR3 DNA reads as TGCGCCAGCAGCTTGGGCAAGGGGATGGAGGAGACCCAGTACTTC.

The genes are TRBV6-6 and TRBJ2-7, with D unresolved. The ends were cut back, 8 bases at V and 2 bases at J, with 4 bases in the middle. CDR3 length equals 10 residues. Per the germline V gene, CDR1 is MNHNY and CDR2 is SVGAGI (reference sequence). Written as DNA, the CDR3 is TGTGCCAGCCTCACCTACGAGCAGTACTTC. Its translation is CASLTYEQYF.